The clone carrying this T cell receptor (beta chain) was observed once. CDR1 is SGHNT, CDR2 YYREEE, per germline (reference sequence). CDR3 size: 14 residues. V shed 4 bases and J shed 10 bases, with 20 bases lying between them. Authors' analysis steps: Amplifying reference gene primers gave estimates of nucleated cell counts. Here immunoSEQ multiplex PCR was the method, and the copy in TCRdb shows in-frame clones only, minus some. V and J calls and clone size are as listed in that table; D and trimming were resolved from the DNA. This table holds 250,000 to 300,000 clones, over 75% found once. The entry originates in a study of blood T cell repertoires in COVID-19. Study information: T cells, B-cell-depleted T cells, or PBMCs provided the cDNA or gDNA that served as material.

The recovered donors of Cohort 3 showed two negative PCRs, clearance, or symptom resolution. V is TRBV5-4 and J is TRBJ1-1; the D is unclear. Sequences were obtained from PBMCs or T cells enriched from blood (not recorded which). The clonotype originates from a woman aged 25 to 39 who had recovered from COVID-19. DNA for the CDR3: TGTGCCAGCAGCCTACGCGGGGTCGAGGGAGGAGCTTTCTTT. Protein sequence: CASSLRGVEGGAFF.